One and the same sample provided the 14 T cell receptor beta chains below, sequenced in a study of blood T cell repertoires in COVID-19. Data came from immunoSEQ multiplex PCR; TCRdb stores just in-frame clones and leaves some out. The sample carries over 250,000 clones, roughly 85% recorded once. Sequenced sample: peripheral blood. These receptors were collected from a human donor in a cohort sampled during active COVID-19.

In its sample, this clone was seen once. This rearrangement joins TRBV5-4 to TRBJ1-1, with 8 bases identical to TRBD1. This CDR3 has 15 amino acids. Germline lookup yields CDR1 SGHNT and CDR2 YYREEE (reference sequence). V lost 2 bases to trimming and J lost 1 base; unmatched junction nucleotides: 4. CDR3 sequence reads: CASSLGTGENTEAFF. The DNA of the CDR3 is TGTGCCAGCAGCTTAGGGACAGGAGAGAACACTGAAGCTTTCTTT.

CDR3: CASSPSRANRPNQPQHF. CDR3 sequence (DNA): TGTGCCAGCTCACCAAGCAGGGCGAATCGCCCGAATCAGCCCCAGCATTTT. This rearrangement joins TRBV18 to TRBJ1-5, with D maybe TRBD1 (5 bases). The germline V and J ends were trimmed by 2 bases and 4 bases, with 18 bases remaining between them. The CDR3 has 17 amino acids. Germline V gene data show CDR1 as KGHSH and CDR2 as LQKENI. The whole variable domain, filled in from reference TRBV18 and TRBJ1-5, reads NAGVMQNPRHLVRRRGQEARLRCSPMKGHSHVYWYRQLPEEGLKFMVYLQKENIIDESGMPKERFSAEFPKEGPSILRIQQVVRGDSAAYFCASSPSRANRPNQPQHFGDGTRLSIL.

Of note for this clone: The sample contains more than one DNA sequence encoding this CDR3. This chain connects TRBV2 to TRBJ1-1; D is possibly TRBD1 (6 bases). The CDR3 is 13 residues long. The V end was cut by 4 bases, the J end by 6 bases, with 12 bases between. Per the germline V gene, CDR1 is SNHLY and CDR2 is FYNNEI. The CDR3 spells CASSGQGLAEAFF. In DNA form, the CDR3 reads TGTGCCAGCAGTGGTCAGGGGTTAGCTGAAGCTTTCTTT.

V is TRBV7-3 and J is TRBJ1-1, with D possibly matching TRBD1 (5 bases). CDR1 is SGHTA, CDR2 FQGTGA, per germline. V was trimmed by 6 bases and J by 1 base, leaving 12 bases between them. CDR3 length: 14 residues. The CDR3 is CASSQYGGNTEAFF. CDR3 nucleotide sequence: TGTGCCAGCAGTCAATACGGGGGGAACACTGAAGCTTTCTTT.

The genes are TRBV7-8 and TRBJ2-7; TRBD2 matches 14 bases. After removal of 5 bases from V and 4 bases from J, the junction contained 10 bases not matched to a gene. Germline values: CDR1 SGHVS, CDR2 FQNEAQ. The CDR3 has 17 residues. This CDR3 is CASSKSGTSGSTYEQYF. CDR3 DNA: TGTGCCAGCAGCAAATCCGGGACTAGCGGGAGTACGTACGAGCAGTACTTC.

CDR3: CASGGYEQYF. CDR3 nucleotides: TGTGCCAGCGGAGGCTACGAGCAGTACTTC. The chain joins TRBV28 to TRBJ2-7, with D possibly being TRBD2 (5 bases). Germline V gene lookup returns CDR1 MDHEN and CDR2 SYDVKM. V gave up 8 bases and J gave up 3 bases, with 5 bases separating them. The CDR3 contains 10 residues.

The V and J genes are TRBV7-9 and TRBJ2-3; the D gene is possibly TRBD2 (6 bases). The CDR3 spans 16 residues. CDR1 and CDR2 (germline): SEHNR, FQNEAQ (reference sequence). V shed 5 bases and J shed 2 bases, with 17 bases lying between them. DNA of the CDR3: TGTGCCAGCAGCCCCCCAGGGAGGAGGGACACAGATACGCAGTATTTT. Encoded protein: CASSPPGRRDTDTQYF.

The chain joins TRBV7-3 to TRBJ2-3, with D possibly being TRBD1 (6 bases). Trimming cost V 1 base and J 0 bases, with 11 bases left between them. Looked up from germline, CDR1 is SGHTA and CDR2 is FQGTGA. This CDR3 spans 16 amino acids. DNA for the CDR3: TGTGCCAGCAGCTTAAGGGGGACATTGAGCACAGATACGCAGTATTTT. It yields the protein CASSLRGTLSTDTQYF.

This sequence joins TRBV5-1 and TRBJ2-7; D perhaps matches TRBD2 (5 bases). The length of the CDR3 is 16 residues. The germline V gene encodes CDR1 SGHRS and CDR2 YFSETQ. V was cut by 0 bases and J by 6 bases, with 19 bases left in between. The CDR3 loop reads CASSLVPPQRPPEQYF. The CDR3 DNA is TGCGCCAGCAGCTTGGTGCCCCCCCAGCGGCCCCCCGAGCAGTACTTC.

The V and J genes are TRBV7-8 and TRBJ2-1; D is perhaps TRBD2 (6 bases). Trimming cost V 3 bases and J 5 bases, with 20 bases left between them. CDR3 length: 17 residues. Per the germline V gene, CDR1 is SGHVS and CDR2 is FQNEAQ. CDR3 sequence: CASSFRTPGEADNEQFF. The DNA for the CDR3 is TGTGCCAGCAGCTTTAGGACGCCGGGAGAGGCGGACAATGAGCAGTTCTTC.

This chain connects TRBV19 to TRBJ1-5; D gene uncertain. Germline-derived CDR1 and CDR2 are LNHDA and SQIVND (reference sequence). The CDR3 has 14 amino acids. Trimming took 4 bases from V and 3 from J, leaving 10 bases between them. The CDR3 region has the DNA TGTGCCAGTAGTACCATGCAGGACAATCAGCCCCAGCATTTT. As protein: CASSTMQDNQPQHF.

Only one count was recorded for this clone. The chain uses TRBV11-2 and TRBJ2-5; D possibly corresponds to TRBD1 (6 bases). The germline V and J ends were trimmed by 3 bases and 1 base, with 9 bases remaining between them. CDR1 and CDR2 from the germline V gene are SGHAT and FQNNGV. The CDR3 extends over 14 amino acids. CDR3 DNA sequence: TGTGCCAGCAGCTTTTGGGGGCTCCAAGAGACCCAGTACTTC. It specifies CASSFWGLQETQYF.

The CDR3 coding sequence is TGTGCCAGTACAGGGGAAGTATCCGAAGCTTTCTTT. Translated: CASTGEVSEAFF. The chain joins TRBV19 to TRBJ1-1; D is possibly TRBD1 (6 bases). Germline CDR1 LNHDA, CDR2 SQIVND (reference sequence). Between the trimmed V and J ends, which lost 7 bases and 8 bases, there was a span of 14 bases. The CDR3 is 12 amino acids.

The chain is built from TRBV5-1 and TRBJ2-5; 12 nucleotides agree with TRBD2. This CDR3 has 16 residues. Germline trimming cut 4 bases from V and 0 bases from J; bases unmatched to any gene: 4. Germline assignment: CDR1 SGHRS and CDR2 YFSETQ. The CDR3 protein is CASSPLAGGNQETQYF. The CDR3 coding sequence is TGCGCCAGCAGCCCCCTAGCGGGAGGGAACCAAGAGACCCAGTACTTC.